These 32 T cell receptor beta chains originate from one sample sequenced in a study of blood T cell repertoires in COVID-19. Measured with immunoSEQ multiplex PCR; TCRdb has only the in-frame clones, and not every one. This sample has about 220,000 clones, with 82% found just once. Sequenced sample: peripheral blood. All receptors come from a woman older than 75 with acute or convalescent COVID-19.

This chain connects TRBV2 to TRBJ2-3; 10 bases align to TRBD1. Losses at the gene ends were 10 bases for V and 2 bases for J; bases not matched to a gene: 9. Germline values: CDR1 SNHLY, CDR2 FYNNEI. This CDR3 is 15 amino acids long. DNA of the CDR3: TGTGCCACCCTTCCGGGACAGGGGTACACAGATACGCAGTATTTT. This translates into CATLPGQGYTDTQYF. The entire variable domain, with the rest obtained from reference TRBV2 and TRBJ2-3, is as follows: EPEVTQTPSHQVTQMGQEVILRCVPISNHLYFYWYRQILGQKVEFLVSFYNNEISEKSEIFDDQFSVERPDGSNFTLKIRSTKLEDSAMYFCATLPGQGYTDTQYFGPGTRLTVL.

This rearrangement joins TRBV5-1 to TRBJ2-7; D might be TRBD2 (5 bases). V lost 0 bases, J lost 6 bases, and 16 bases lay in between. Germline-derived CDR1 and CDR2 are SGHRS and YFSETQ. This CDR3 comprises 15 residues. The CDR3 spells CASSLERRSGSEQYF. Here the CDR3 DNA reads TGCGCCAGCAGCTTGGAGCGGCGGAGTGGTTCCGAGCAGTACTTC.

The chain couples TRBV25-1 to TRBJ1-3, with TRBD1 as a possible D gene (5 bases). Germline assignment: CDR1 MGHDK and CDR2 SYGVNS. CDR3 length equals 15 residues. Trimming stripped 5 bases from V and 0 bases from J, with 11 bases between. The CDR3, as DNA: TGTGCCAGCAGTCAACAGGTGTTCTCTGGAAACACCATATATTTT. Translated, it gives CASSQQVFSGNTIYF.

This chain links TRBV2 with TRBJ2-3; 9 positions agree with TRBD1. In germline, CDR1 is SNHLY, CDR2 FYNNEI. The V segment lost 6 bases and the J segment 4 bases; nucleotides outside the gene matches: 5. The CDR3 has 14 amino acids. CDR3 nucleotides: TGTGCCAGCAGCGGCGACAGGGGGGCAGATACGCAGTATTTT. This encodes CASSGDRGADTQYF.

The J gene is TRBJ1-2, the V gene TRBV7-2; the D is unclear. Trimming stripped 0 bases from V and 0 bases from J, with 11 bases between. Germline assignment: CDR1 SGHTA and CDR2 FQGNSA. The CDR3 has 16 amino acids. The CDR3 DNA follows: TGTGCCAGCAGCTTAGCGACGGGATATCCTAACTATGGCTACACCTTC. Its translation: CASSLATGYPNYGYTF.

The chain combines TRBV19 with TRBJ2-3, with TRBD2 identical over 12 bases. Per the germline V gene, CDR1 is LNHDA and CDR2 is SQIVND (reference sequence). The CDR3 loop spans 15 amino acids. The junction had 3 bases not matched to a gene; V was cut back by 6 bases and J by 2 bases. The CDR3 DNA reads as TGTGCCAGTAGGACTAGCGGGGGCCACACAGATACGCAGTATTTT. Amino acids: CASRTSGGHTDTQYF.

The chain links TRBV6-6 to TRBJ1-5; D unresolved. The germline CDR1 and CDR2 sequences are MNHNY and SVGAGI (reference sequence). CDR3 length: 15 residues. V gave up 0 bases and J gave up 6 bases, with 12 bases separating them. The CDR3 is CASSYSTTAGQPQHF. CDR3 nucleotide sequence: TGTGCCAGCAGTTACTCGACAACAGCTGGTCAGCCCCAGCATTTT.

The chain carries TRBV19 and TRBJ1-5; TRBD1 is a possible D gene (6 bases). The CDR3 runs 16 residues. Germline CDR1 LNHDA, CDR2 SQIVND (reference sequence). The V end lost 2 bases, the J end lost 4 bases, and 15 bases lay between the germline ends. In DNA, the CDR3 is TGTGCCAGTAGTATATTTGGGGCAGGGGATAATCAGCCCCAGCATTTT. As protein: CASSIFGAGDNQPQHF.

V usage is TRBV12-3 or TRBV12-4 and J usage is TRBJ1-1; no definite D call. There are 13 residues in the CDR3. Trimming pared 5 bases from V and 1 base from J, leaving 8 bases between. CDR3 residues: CASSARGNTEAFF. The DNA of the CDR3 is TGTGCCAGCAGTGCCCGGGGGAACACTGAAGCTTTCTTT.

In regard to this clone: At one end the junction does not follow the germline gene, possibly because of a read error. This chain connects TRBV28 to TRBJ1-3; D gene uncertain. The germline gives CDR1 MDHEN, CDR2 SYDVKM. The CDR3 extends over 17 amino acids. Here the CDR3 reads CATSSQMRGGSGNTIYF. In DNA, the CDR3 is TGTGCCACCAGTTCGCAGATGCGAGGCGGCTCTGGAAACACCATATATTTT.

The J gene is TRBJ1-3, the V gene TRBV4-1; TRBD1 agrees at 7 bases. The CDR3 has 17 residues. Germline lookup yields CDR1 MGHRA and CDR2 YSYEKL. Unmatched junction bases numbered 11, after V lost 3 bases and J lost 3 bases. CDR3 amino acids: CASSQDDRELIGNTIYF. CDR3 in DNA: TGCGCCAGCAGCCAGGATGACAGGGAGTTAATTGGAAACACCATATATTTT.

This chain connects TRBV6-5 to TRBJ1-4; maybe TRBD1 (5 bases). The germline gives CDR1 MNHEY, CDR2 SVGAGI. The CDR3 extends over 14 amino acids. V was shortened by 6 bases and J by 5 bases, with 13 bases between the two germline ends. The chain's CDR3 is CASRRQNLNEKLFF. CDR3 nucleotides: TGTGCCAGCAGGAGACAGAACCTGAATGAAAAACTGTTTTTT.

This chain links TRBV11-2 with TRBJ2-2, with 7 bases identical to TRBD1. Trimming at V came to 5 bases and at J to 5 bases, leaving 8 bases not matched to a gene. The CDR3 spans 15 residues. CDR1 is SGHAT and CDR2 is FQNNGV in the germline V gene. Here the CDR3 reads CASSRTGVGTGELFF. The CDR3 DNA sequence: TGTGCCAGCAGCCGAACAGGGGTGGGGACCGGGGAGCTGTTTTTT.

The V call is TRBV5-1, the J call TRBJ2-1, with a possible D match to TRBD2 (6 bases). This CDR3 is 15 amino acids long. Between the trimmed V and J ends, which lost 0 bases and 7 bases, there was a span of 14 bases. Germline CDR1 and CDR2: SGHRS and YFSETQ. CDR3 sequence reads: CASSLEAGRVNEQFF. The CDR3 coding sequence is TGCGCCAGCAGCTTGGAAGCGGGTCGGGTGAATGAGCAGTTCTTC.

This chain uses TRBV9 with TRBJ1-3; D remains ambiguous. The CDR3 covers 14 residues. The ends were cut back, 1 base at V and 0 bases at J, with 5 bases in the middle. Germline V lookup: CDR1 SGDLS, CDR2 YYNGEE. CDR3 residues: CASSVTDSGNTIYF. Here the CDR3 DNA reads TGTGCCAGCAGCGTAACAGACTCTGGAAACACCATATATTTT. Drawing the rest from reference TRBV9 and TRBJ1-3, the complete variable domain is DSGVTQTPKHLITATGQRVTLRCSPRSGDLSVYWYQQSLDQGLQFLIQYYNGEERAKGNILERFSAQQFPDLHSELNLSSLELGDSALYFCASSVTDSGNTIYFGEGSWLTVV.

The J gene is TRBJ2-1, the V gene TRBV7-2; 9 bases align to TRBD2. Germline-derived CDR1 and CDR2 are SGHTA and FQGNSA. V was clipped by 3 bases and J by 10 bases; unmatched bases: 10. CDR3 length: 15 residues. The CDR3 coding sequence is TGTGCCAGCAGCTTGGGGAGCCAGCGGGGGGCCGAGCAGTTCTTC. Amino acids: CASSLGSQRGAEQFF.

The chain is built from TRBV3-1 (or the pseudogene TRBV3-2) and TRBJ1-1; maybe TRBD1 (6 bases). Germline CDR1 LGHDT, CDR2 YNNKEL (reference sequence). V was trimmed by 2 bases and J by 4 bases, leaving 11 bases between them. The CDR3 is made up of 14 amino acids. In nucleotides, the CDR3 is TGTGCCAGCAGCCAAAGAAGGGGGGGCACTGAAGCTTTCTTT. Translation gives CASSQRRGGTEAFF.

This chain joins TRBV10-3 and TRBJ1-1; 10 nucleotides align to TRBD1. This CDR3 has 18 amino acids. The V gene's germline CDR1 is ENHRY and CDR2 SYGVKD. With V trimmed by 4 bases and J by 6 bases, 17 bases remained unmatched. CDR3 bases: TGTGCCATCAGTGGTTCAGGCGGTCCGGGGACAGGGGTTTCTGAAGCTTTCTTT. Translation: CAISGSGGPGTGVSEAFF.

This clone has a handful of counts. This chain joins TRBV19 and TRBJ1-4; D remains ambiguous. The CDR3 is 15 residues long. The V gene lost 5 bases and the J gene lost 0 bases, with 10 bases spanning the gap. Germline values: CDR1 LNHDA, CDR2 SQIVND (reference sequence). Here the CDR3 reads CASSFGFATNEKLFF. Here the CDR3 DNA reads TGTGCCAGTAGTTTCGGTTTTGCAACTAATGAAAAACTGTTTTTT.

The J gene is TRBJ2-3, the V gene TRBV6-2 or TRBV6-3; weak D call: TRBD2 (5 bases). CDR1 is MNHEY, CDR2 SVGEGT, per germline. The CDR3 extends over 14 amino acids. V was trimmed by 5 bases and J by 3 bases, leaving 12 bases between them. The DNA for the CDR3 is TGTGCCAGCAGTCAAACTAGGCGAACAGATACGCAGTATTTT. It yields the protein CASSQTRRTDTQYF.

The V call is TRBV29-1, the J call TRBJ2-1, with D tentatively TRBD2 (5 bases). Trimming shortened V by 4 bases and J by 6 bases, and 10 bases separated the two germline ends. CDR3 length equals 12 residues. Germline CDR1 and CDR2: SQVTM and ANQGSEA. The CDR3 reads CSVGGGGNEQFF. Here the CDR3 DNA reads TGCAGCGTTGGTGGCGGAGGCAATGAGCAGTTCTTC.

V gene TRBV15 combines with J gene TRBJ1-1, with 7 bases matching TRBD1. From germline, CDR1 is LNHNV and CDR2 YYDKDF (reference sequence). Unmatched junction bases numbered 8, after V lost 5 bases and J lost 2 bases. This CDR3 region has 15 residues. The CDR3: CATSPRTGSNTEAFF. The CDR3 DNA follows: TGTGCCACCAGCCCACGGACAGGATCCAACACTGAAGCTTTCTTT.

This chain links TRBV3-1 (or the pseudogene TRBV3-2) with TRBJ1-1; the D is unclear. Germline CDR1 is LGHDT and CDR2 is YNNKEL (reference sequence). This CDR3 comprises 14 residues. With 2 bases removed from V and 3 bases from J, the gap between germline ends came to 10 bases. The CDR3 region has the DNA TGTGCCAGCAGCCAATCACAGTTCGACACTGAAGCTTTCTTT. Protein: CASSQSQFDTEAFF.

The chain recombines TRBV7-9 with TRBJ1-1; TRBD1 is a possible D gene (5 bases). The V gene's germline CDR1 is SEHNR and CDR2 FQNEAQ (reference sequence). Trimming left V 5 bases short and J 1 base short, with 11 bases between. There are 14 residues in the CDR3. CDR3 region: CASSLSTENTEAFF. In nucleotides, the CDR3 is TGTGCCAGCAGCCTTTCGACAGAGAACACTGAAGCTTTCTTT.

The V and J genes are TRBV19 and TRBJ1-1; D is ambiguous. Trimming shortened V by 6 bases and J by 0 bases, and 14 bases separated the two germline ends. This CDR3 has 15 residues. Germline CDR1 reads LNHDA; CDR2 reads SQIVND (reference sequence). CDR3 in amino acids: CASRADTRMNTEAFF. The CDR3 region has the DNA TGTGCCAGTAGGGCTGACACCAGGATGAACACTGAAGCTTTCTTT.

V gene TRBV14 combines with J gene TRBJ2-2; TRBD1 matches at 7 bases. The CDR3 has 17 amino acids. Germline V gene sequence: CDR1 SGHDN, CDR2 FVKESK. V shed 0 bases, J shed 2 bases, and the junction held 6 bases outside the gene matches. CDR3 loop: CASSQDLRDSNTGELFF. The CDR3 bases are TGTGCCAGCAGCCAAGACCTCCGGGACAGTAACACCGGGGAGCTGTTTTTT.

The CDR3 nucleotides are TGCGCCAGCAGCCAACTGGGGTTGGGACAGGGTCATGAAAAACTGTTTTTT. It yields the protein CASSQLGLGQGHEKLFF. This chain joins TRBV4-3 and TRBJ1-4; 9 nucleotides line up with TRBD1. The germline gives CDR1 LGHNA, CDR2 YSLEER. This CDR3 region has 17 residues. V dropped 2 bases and J dropped 6; count of bases not matched to a gene: 10.

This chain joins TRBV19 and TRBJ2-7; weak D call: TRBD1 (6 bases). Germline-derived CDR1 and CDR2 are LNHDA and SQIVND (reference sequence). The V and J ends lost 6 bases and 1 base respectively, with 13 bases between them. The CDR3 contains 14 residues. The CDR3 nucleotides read TGTGCCAGTAGGGACAGTGGGTCGTCCTACGAGCAGTACTTC. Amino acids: CASRDSGSSYEQYF.

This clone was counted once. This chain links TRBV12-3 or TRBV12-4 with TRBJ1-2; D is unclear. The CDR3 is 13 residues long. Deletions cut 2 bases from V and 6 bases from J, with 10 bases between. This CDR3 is CASSLMAGNGYTF. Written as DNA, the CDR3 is TGTGCCAGCAGTTTAATGGCGGGGAATGGCTACACCTTC.

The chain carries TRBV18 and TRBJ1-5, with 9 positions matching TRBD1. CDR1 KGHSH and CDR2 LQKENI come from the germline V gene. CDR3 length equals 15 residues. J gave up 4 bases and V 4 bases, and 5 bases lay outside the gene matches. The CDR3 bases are TGTGCCAGCTCACGAGGGACAGGGAGGAATCAGCCCCAGCATTTT. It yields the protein CASSRGTGRNQPQHF.

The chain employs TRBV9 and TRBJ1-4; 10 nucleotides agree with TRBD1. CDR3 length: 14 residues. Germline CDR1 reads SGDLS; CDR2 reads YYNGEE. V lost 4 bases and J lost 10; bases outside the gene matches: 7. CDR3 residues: CASSPGTGEGKLFF. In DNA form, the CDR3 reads TGTGCCAGCAGCCCCGGGACAGGGGAGGGAAAACTGTTTTTT. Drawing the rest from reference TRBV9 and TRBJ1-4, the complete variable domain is DSGVTQTPKHLITATGQRVTLRCSPRSGDLSVYWYQQSLDQGLQFLIQYYNGEERAKGNILERFSAQQFPDLHSELNLSSLELGDSALYFCASSPGTGEGKLFFGSGTQLSVL.

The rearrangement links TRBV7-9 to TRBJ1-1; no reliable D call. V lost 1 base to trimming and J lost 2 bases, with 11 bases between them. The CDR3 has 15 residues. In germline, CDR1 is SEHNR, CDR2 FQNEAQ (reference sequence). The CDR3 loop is CASSLERQRNTEAFF. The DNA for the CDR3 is TGTGCCAGCAGCTTAGAGCGCCAGAGAAACACTGAAGCTTTCTTT.